This is a list of T cell receptor beta chains from one sample in a study of blood T cell repertoires in COVID-19. Clones were read by immunoSEQ multiplex PCR, and TCRdb kept only the in-frame ones, dropping some. Of about 200,000 clones in the sample, 65% to 90% were seen once. The sequencing sample was made of peripheral blood. The receptor source for this set is a man at least 80 years old with acute or convalescent COVID-19. Both conserved end residues are part of each CDR3. Fields, in order: V gene, J gene, D gene, CDR3 DNA, CDR3 protein. A D gene is named only where the DNA matches it firmly.

V gene: TRBV11-2
J gene: TRBJ2-5
D gene: NA
CDR3 DNA: TGTGCCAGCAGCTTAGGGCTAGGGGAAAAGGAGACCCAGTACTTC
CDR3 protein: CASSLGLGEKETQYF

V gene: TRBV9
J gene: TRBJ2-3
D gene: TRBD2
CDR3 DNA: TGTGCCAGCAGCGTAGATCGAGCGGGAAGGGCAGATACGCAGTATTTT
CDR3 protein: CASSVDRAGRADTQYF

V gene: TRBV7-8
J gene: TRBJ1-5
D gene: NA
CDR3 DNA: TGTGCCAGCAGCTTAGCGCCGGGGGATAGCAATCAGCCCCAGCATTTT
CDR3 protein: CASSLAPGDSNQPQHF

V gene: TRBV4-3
J gene: TRBJ1-5
D gene: NA
CDR3 DNA: TGCGCCAGCAGCCAAGATTTAGTAGCGGGGAGTCAGCCCCAGCATTTT
CDR3 protein: CASSQDLVAGSQPQHF

V gene: TRBV28
J gene: TRBJ2-5
D gene: TRBD2
CDR3 DNA: TGTGCCAGCAGTTTAGTAGCGGGAGTAAAGACCCAGTACTTC
CDR3 protein: CASSLVAGVKTQYF

V gene: TRBV27
J gene: TRBJ2-1
D gene: TRBD1
CDR3 DNA: TGTGCCAGCAGCCCAGACCTGACAGGGGGCGCCTACAATGAGCAGTTCTTC
CDR3 protein: CASSPDLTGGAYNEQFF

V gene: TRBV29-1
J gene: TRBJ2-5
D gene: NA
CDR3 DNA: TGCAGCGTTGGGTCCGGAAGGGGCTTGGACTTC
CDR3 protein: CSVGSGRGLDF

V gene: TRBV4-3
J gene: TRBJ2-3
D gene: NA
CDR3 DNA: TGCGCCAGCAGCCAAGGTTTGACATTAACCACAGATACGCAGTATTTT
CDR3 protein: CASSQGLTLTTDTQYF

V gene: TRBV5-5
J gene: TRBJ1-2
D gene: NA
CDR3 DNA: TGTGCCAGCAGCTTGGAGGGGTTCGATGGCTACACCTTC
CDR3 protein: CASSLEGFDGYTF

V gene: TRBV3-1/TRBV3-2
J gene: TRBJ1-3
D gene: NA
CDR3 DNA: TGTGCCAGCAGCAGAGCGAGCTCTGGAAACACCATATATTTT
CDR3 protein: CASSRASSGNTIYF